The 32 T cell receptor beta chains given below trace back to one sample, sequenced in a study of T cell repertoires in cytomegalovirus infection. MiXCR, run by TCRdb on the reads, gives a single entry per CDR3 protein. The sample contains 250,000 to 300,000 distinct CDR3 sequences, roughly 9% of which appear only once. Sequences were obtained from PBMCs. These receptors were taken from a human donor in good health (CMV status not recorded). Some clones in this sample may be carry-over from other donors' samples.

This clonotype showed up many times. The V and J genes are TRBV5-4 and TRBJ2-7, with TRBD2 identical over 12 bases. Germline CDR1 SGHNT, CDR2 YYREEE (reference sequence). The V segment lost 4 bases and the J segment 7 bases; nucleotides outside the gene matches: 6. The CDR3 contains 14 residues. This CDR3 reads CASSLAGGLDEQYF. The CDR3 region has the DNA TGTGCCAGCAGCCTAGCGGGGGGGCTCGATGAGCAGTACTTC.

V gene TRBV7-2 combines with J gene TRBJ1-1; maybe TRBD1 (5 bases). The CDR3 has 13 residues. The germline CDR1 and CDR2 sequences are SGHTA and FQGNSA. Trimming shortened V by 8 bases and J by 11 bases, and 21 bases separated the two germline ends. The CDR3 region is CASGPGGNRMAFF. For the CDR3, the DNA is TGTGCCAGCGGCCCGGGGGGGAACCGGATGGCTTTCTTT.

The rearrangement uses TRBV20-1 and TRBJ2-7; TRBD2 aligns across 13 bases. CDR1 is DFQATT and CDR2 is SNEGSKA in the germline V gene (reference sequence). The ends lost 3 bases at V and 6 bases at J; junction bases unmatched: 5. The CDR3 spans 14 residues. The CDR3 DNA reads as TGCAGTGCTAGTAGACTAGCGGGAGGAGGCGAGCAGTACTTC. Translation: CSASRLAGGGEQYF.

This clonotype has a handful of counts. This chain joins TRBV6-2 or TRBV6-3 and TRBJ2-3, with D perhaps TRBD2 (6 bases). Trimming took off 6 bases at V and 4 bases at J, with 11 bases between the two ends. Germline assignment: CDR1 MNHEY and CDR2 SVGEGT. The CDR3 spans 13 residues. The CDR3 sequence: CASRVRLADTQYF. The CDR3 DNA follows: TGTGCCAGCAGGGTGAGACTAGCAGATACGCAGTATTTT.

This clonotype was observed a few times. The V gene is TRBV28, the J gene TRBJ1-5; 10 bases align to TRBD1. Trimming at V came to 6 bases and at J to 6 bases, leaving 11 bases not matched to a gene. CDR1 MDHEN and CDR2 SYDVKM come from the germline V gene. The CDR3 length is 16 residues. The CDR3 is CASSSPGQGLGQPQHF. The CDR3 region has the DNA TGTGCCAGCAGCTCTCCGGGACAGGGGCTAGGTCAGCCCCAGCATTTT.

Ten or more counts support this clonotype. V is TRBV7-2 and J is TRBJ1-5; D is possibly TRBD1 (6 bases). V shed 4 bases and J shed 0 bases, with 10 bases lying between them. The germline gives CDR1 SGHTA, CDR2 FQGNSA. This CDR3 contains 15 residues. The CDR3 DNA reads as TGTGCCAGCAGCTCAATGGACAGTAGCAATCAGCCCCAGCATTTT. Translating it yields CASSSMDSSNQPQHF. Full variable domain (outside the CDR3, taken from reference TRBV7-2 and TRBJ1-5): GAGVSQSPSNKVTEKGKDVELRCDPISGHTALYWYRQSLGQGLEFLIYFQGNSAPDKSGLPSDRFSAERTGGSVSTLTIQRTQQEDSAVYLCASSSMDSSNQPQHFGDGTRLSIL.

The table lists this clonotype with many counts. The chain uses TRBV6-2 or TRBV6-3 and TRBJ2-5, with TRBD2 matching over 13 bases. This CDR3 region has 16 residues. CDR1 is MNHEY, CDR2 SVGEGT, per germline. V gave up 5 bases and J gave up 1 base; unmatched junction bases: 4. CDR3 sequence: CASSPRLAGGQETQYF. The CDR3 nucleotides read TGTGCCAGCAGTCCTCGACTAGCGGGGGGCCAAGAGACCCAGTACTTC.

This clonotype has only a few counts. The chain uses TRBV12-5 and TRBJ1-1; D possibly corresponds to TRBD1 (5 bases). This CDR3 is 13 amino acids long. Germline CDR1 reads LGHNT; CDR2 reads FRNRAP. V dropped 5 bases and J dropped 4 bases, with 11 bases sitting between them. Here the CDR3 DNA reads TGTGCTAGTGGTAAGGACATCTCCACTGAAGCTTTCTTT. Its protein product is CASGKDISTEAFF.

This clonotype was seen ten or more times. V is TRBV7-2 and J is TRBJ1-5; D possibly corresponds to TRBD1 (5 bases). The CDR3 runs 13 residues. Trimming removed 5 bases from V and 4 bases from J, with 9 bases in between. CDR1 SGHTA and CDR2 FQGNSA come from the germline V gene. CDR3 nucleotide sequence: TGTGCCAGCAGCGCCCAGGGAAATCAGCCCCAGCATTTT. Translating gives CASSAQGNQPQHF.

In this sample, this clonotype turned up many times. J is TRBJ2-7 and V is TRBV7-2, with TRBD2 identical over 10 bases. The CDR3 runs 15 residues. Germline trimming cut 4 bases from V and 4 bases from J; bases unmatched to any gene: 7. Per the germline V gene, CDR1 is SGHTA and CDR2 is FQGNSA. The CDR3 is CASSSISGGAYEQYF. CDR3 DNA sequence: TGTGCCAGCAGCTCGATCAGCGGGGGGGCGTACGAGCAGTACTTC.

The V call is TRBV5-1, the J call TRBJ1-1; 8 positions agree with TRBD1. Germline trimming cut 4 bases from V and 4 bases from J; bases unmatched to any gene: 9. This CDR3 comprises 15 residues. Per the germline V gene, CDR1 is SGHRS and CDR2 is YFSETQ. The CDR3 region is CASSSGQGVFTEAFF. In DNA, the CDR3 is TGCGCCAGCAGCAGCGGACAGGGTGTGTTCACTGAAGCTTTCTTT.

The V and J genes are TRBV5-5 and TRBJ1-2; no firm D call. Germline assignment: CDR1 SGHKS and CDR2 YYEKEE (reference sequence). V lost 6 bases to trimming and J lost 8 bases, with 14 bases between them. The CDR3 sequence is 12 residues long. This CDR3 is CASNQVNGGYTF. The CDR3 nucleotides read TGTGCCAGCAATCAGGTCAACGGCGGCTACACCTTC.

This chain uses TRBV12-3 or TRBV12-4 with TRBJ2-1; 14 bases agree with TRBD2. The length of the CDR3 is 15 residues. V dropped 6 bases and J dropped 8; count of bases not matched to a gene: 6. CDR3: CASRTGLAGAYEQFF. In DNA, the CDR3 is TGTGCCAGCAGAACGGGACTAGCGGGAGCCTATGAGCAGTTCTTC.

This clonotype has at least ten counts. This chain's CDR3 is CASSFRAGPSGNTIYF. DNA for the CDR3: TGTGCCAGCAGCTTTCGGGCGGGCCCCTCTGGAAACACCATATATTTT. V usage is TRBV7-2 and J usage is TRBJ1-3; no firm D call. V was cut by 3 bases and J by 0 bases, with 12 bases left in between. Germline CDR1 SGHTA, CDR2 FQGNSA. The CDR3 spans 16 residues.

V and J are TRBV20-1 and TRBJ1-2; D perhaps matches TRBD1 (5 bases). The CDR3 is 14 residues long. In germline, CDR1 is DFQATT, CDR2 SNEGSKA (reference sequence). V was pared by 3 bases and J by 0 bases, with 11 bases between. CDR3 in DNA: TGCAGTGCTAGGCTGACAGCGACTAACTATGGCTACACCTTC. It translates to CSARLTATNYGYTF.

This clonotype showed up many times. The rearrangement links TRBV28 to TRBJ2-2; D call uncertain. V lost 6 bases and J lost 2, with 7 bases in between. Germline V gene sequence: CDR1 MDHEN, CDR2 SYDVKM. The CDR3 has 13 amino acids. The CDR3 spells CASRSINTGELFF. The CDR3, as DNA: TGTGCCAGCAGGAGTATTAACACCGGGGAGCTGTTTTTT.

V is TRBV20-1 and J is TRBJ1-1; perhaps TRBD1 as D (5 bases). This CDR3 has 13 residues. Germline CDR1 and CDR2: DFQATT and SNEGSKA (reference sequence). V gave up 3 bases and J gave up 4 bases, with 12 bases separating them. The CDR3: CSASRGKVTEAFF. DNA for the CDR3: TGCAGTGCTAGCCGGGGGAAGGTCACTGAAGCTTTCTTT.

At least ten counts were recorded for this clonotype. The rearrangement uses TRBV7-9 and TRBJ1-1; maybe TRBD1 (5 bases). This CDR3 has 15 residues. V was clipped by 1 base and J by 0 bases, with 9 bases between them. Germline V gene lookup returns CDR1 SEHNR and CDR2 FQNEAQ (reference sequence). The CDR3 DNA reads as TGTGCCAGCAGCTTAGTGGGGGTCTTGAACACTGAAGCTTTCTTT. Residues: CASSLVGVLNTEAFF. Looking up the rest from reference TRBV7-9 and TRBJ1-1 gives the full variable domain: DTGVSQNPRHKITKRGQNVTFRCDPISEHNRLYWYRQTLGQGPEFLTYFQNEAQLEKSRLLSDRFSAERPKGSFSTLEIQRTEQGDSAMYLCASSLVGVLNTEAFFGQGTRLTVV.

This clonotype was recorded many times. The chain recombines TRBV7-2 with TRBJ2-1; 11 nucleotides agree with TRBD2. CDR3 length: 17 amino acids. CDR1 is SGHTA and CDR2 is FQGNSA in the germline V gene. Trimming took 2 bases from V and 6 from J; bases not matched to a gene: 9. This CDR3 reads CASSLPTFSGRVNEQFF. For the CDR3, the DNA is TGTGCCAGCAGCTTACCTACGTTTAGCGGGAGGGTCAATGAGCAGTTCTTC.

This clonotype appeared many times. The V and J genes are TRBV7-2 and TRBJ1-5; TRBD1 might be the D (6 bases). The CDR3 is 14 amino acids. Germline CDR1 and CDR2: SGHTA and FQGNSA. The V gene lost 6 bases and the J gene lost 3 bases, with 12 bases spanning the gap. CDR3 in amino acids: CASRGGGFNQPQHF. As DNA, the CDR3 is TGTGCCAGCAGAGGGGGGGGCTTCAATCAGCCCCAGCATTTT.

This clonotype was seen repeatedly, ten times or more. This sequence joins TRBV11-3 and TRBJ2-2, with 7 bases that match TRBD1. Germline lookup yields CDR1 SGHNT and CDR2 YENEEA. V shed 3 bases, J shed 0 bases, and the junction held 4 bases outside the gene matches. The CDR3 extends over 16 amino acids. The CDR3 DNA is TGTGCCAGCAGCTTCTTCGGACAGGCGAACACCGGGGAGCTGTTTTTT. It specifies CASSFFGQANTGELFF.

This clonotype was observed at least ten times. The chain employs TRBV11-2 and TRBJ2-4, with D possibly matching TRBD2 (6 bases). The CDR3 is made up of 15 amino acids. The V gene lost 5 bases and the J gene lost 1 base, with 12 bases spanning the gap. Germline values: CDR1 SGHAT, CDR2 FQNNGV. The CDR3 reads CASSAPGSAKNIQYF. DNA for the CDR3: TGTGCCAGCAGCGCACCCGGGAGCGCCAAAAACATTCAGTACTTC.

In this sample, this clonotype turned up many times. The chain recombines TRBV12-3 or TRBV12-4 with TRBJ2-2; TRBD1 matches at 9 bases. The J segment lost 3 bases and the V segment lost 5 bases, leaving 4 bases of the junction unmatched. This CDR3 is 15 amino acids long. The CDR3 DNA sequence: TGTGCCAGCAGTAAGAGGACAGGGGACACCGGGGAGCTGTTTTTT. This sequence encodes CASSKRTGDTGELFF.

V usage is TRBV19 and J usage is TRBJ2-1; D unclear. Trimming stripped 1 base from V and 0 bases from J, with 7 bases between. The CDR3 is 15 amino acids. The germline gives CDR1 LNHDA, CDR2 SQIVND (reference sequence). CDR3 sequence: CASSIAISSYNEQFF. The CDR3 DNA reads as TGTGCCAGTAGTATAGCTATAAGCTCCTACAATGAGCAGTTCTTC.

The CDR3 here is CASSHLRGRETQYF. The DNA of the CDR3 is TGTGCCAGCAGCCACCTTAGAGGGCGTGAGACCCAGTACTTC. J is TRBJ2-5 and V is TRBV14; tentatively, D is TRBD2 (5 bases). The V and J ends lost 3 bases and 5 bases respectively, with 13 bases between them. Looked up from germline, CDR1 is SGHDN and CDR2 is FVKESK. This CDR3 is built from 14 residues.

This clonotype showed up just a few times. The V gene is TRBV20-1, the J gene TRBJ2-2; D gene uncertain. Trimming cost V 6 bases and J 7 bases, with 12 bases left between them. The germline CDR1 and CDR2 sequences are DFQATT and SNEGSKA (reference sequence). The CDR3 runs 12 residues. This CDR3 is CSAPKDGGELFF. DNA of the CDR3: TGCAGTGCACCCAAGGACGGCGGGGAGCTGTTTTTT.

This clonotype was counted at least ten times. The rearrangement joins TRBV6-1 to TRBJ1-6, with D possibly matching TRBD1 (5 bases). This CDR3 is 15 amino acids long. Germline V gene lookup returns CDR1 MNHNS and CDR2 SASEGT. V was trimmed by 5 bases and J by 8 bases, leaving 16 bases between them. The CDR3 DNA reads TGTGCCAGCAGTAGGATGGGGCGTGTTGATTCACCCCTCCACTTT. This sequence encodes CASSRMGRVDSPLHF.

The sample holds many counts of this clonotype. The CDR3 spells CASRVTGGSYNEQFF. The CDR3 DNA reads TGTGCCAGCAGGGTGACAGGGGGTTCCTACAATGAGCAGTTCTTC. The rearrangement joins TRBV6-2 or TRBV6-3 to TRBJ2-1; 9 bases are a match to TRBD1. The J segment lost 1 base and the V segment lost 6 bases, leaving 4 bases of the junction unmatched. Germline CDR1 is MNHEY and CDR2 is SVGEGT. CDR3 length: 15 amino acids.

This clonotype has just a few counts. This chain joins TRBV24-1 and TRBJ2-1; tentative D call: TRBD1 (5 bases). This CDR3 has 15 amino acids. V shed 6 bases and J shed 1 base, with 12 bases lying between them. Germline V gene data show CDR1 as KGHDR and CDR2 as SFDVKD. The CDR3 loop is CATSPGQSSYNEQFF. CDR3 bases: TGTGCCACCAGTCCCGGACAAAGTTCCTACAATGAGCAGTTCTTC.

This clonotype was detected only a few times. This chain connects TRBV12-3 or TRBV12-4 to TRBJ2-1, with 8 bases identical to TRBD2. The CDR3 length is 14 residues. V dropped 3 bases and J dropped 8; count of bases not matched to a gene: 6. The DNA of the CDR3 is TGTGCCAGCAGTTTGACCAGCGGGGGCGATGAGCAGTTCTTC. Amino acid sequence: CASSLTSGGDEQFF.

This clonotype was observed a few times. This sequence joins TRBV5-4 and TRBJ2-2, with TRBD1 matching 7 bases. Germline CDR1 reads SGHNT; CDR2 reads YYREEE (reference sequence). The CDR3 extends over 15 amino acids. The ends lost 4 bases at V and 4 bases at J; junction bases unmatched: 7. CDR3 nucleotide sequence: TGTGCCAGCAGCAGAGGACAGGTGGGCACCGGGGAGCTGTTTTTT. Encoded protein: CASSRGQVGTGELFF.

This clonotype was found a few times. The CDR3 DNA reads as TGCAGTGCTCCTTCTAGCGGGGGCCGCCAAGAGACCCAGTACTTC. As protein: CSAPSSGGRQETQYF. The chain links TRBV20-1 to TRBJ2-5, with TRBD2 identical over 10 bases. The CDR3 extends over 15 amino acids. Germline values: CDR1 DFQATT, CDR2 SNEGSKA (reference sequence). Unmatched junction bases numbered 7, after V lost 5 bases and J lost 1 base.